This T cell receptor (beta chain) was sequenced during a study of blood T cell repertoires in COVID-19. Study in general: Some COVID-19 samples were acute and others convalescent; all came from the United States, Italy and Spain.

Participants came from some 26 US areas, aged about 18 to 95 years. In the 2 weeks before study entry, exposed participants met a COVID-19 case, which was PCR-confirmed or clinician-diagnosed. Original data processing: How many nucleated cells were present was estimated from reference gene primer amplification. Measured with immunoSEQ multiplex PCR; TCRdb has only the in-frame clones, and not every one. From that table come the V and J calls and clone size; the DNA was used to work out D and trimming. The sample gives over 200,000 clones, 70% to 90% of which show up once; about 4.6% is in the top ten. The specimen sequenced was PBMCs or T cells enriched from blood (not recorded which). The source of this sequence is a woman in her thirties who had been exposed to COVID-19.

The CDR3 reads CASSLWGSDGYTF. In nucleotides, the CDR3 is TGTGCCAGCAGTTTATGGGGCAGCGATGGCTACACCTTC. The chain links TRBV12-3 or TRBV12-4 to TRBJ1-2; tentative D call: TRBD1 (5 bases). The CDR3 has 13 residues. The V and J ends lost 2 bases and 6 bases respectively, with 10 bases between them.